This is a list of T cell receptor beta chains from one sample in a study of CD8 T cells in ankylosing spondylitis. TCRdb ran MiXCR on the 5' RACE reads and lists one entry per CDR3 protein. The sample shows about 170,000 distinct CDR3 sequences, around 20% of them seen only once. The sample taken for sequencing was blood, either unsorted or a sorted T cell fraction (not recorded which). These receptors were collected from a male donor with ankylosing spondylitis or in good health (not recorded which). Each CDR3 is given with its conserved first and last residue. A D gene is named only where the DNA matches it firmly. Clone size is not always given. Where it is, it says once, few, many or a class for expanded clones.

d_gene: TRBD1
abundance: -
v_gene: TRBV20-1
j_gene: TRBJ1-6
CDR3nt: TGCAGTGCTGACAGGGTCTCACCCCTCCACTTT
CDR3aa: CSADRVSPLHF

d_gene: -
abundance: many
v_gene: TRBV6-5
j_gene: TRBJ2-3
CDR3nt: TGTGCCAGCAGTTACTCTGCGGGATCCACAGATACGCAGTATTTT
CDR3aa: CASSYSAGSTDTQYF

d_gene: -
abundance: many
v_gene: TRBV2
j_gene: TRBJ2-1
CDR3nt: TGTGCCAGCAGTGATGTGCGGACTCACAATGAGCAGTTCTTC
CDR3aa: CASSDVRTHNEQFF

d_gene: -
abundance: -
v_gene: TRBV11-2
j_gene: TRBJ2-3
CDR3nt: TGTGCCAGCAGCTTTAGGGGGAGAGGGACAGATACGCAGTATTTT
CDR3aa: CASSFRGRGTDTQYF

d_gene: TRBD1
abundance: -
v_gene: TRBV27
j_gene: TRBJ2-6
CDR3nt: TGTGCCAGCAGTTCGGGGACAGATTTTTTCAGCTCTGGGGCCAACGTCCTGACTTTC
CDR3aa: CASSSGTDFFSSGANVLTF

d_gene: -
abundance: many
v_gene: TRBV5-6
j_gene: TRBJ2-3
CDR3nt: TGTGCCAGCAGCTTGCGCACAGATACGCAGTATTTT
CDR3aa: CASSLRTDTQYF

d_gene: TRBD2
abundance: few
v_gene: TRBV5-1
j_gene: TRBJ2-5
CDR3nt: TGCGCCAGCAGACCCCGTTGGGGACTAGCGGGAGCACCAGAGACCCAGTACTTC
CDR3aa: CASRPRWGLAGAPETQYF

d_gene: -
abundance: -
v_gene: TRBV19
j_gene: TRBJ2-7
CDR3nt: TGTGCCAGTAGTATAGGGGGCAGCGGTAGTAAGCAGTACTTC
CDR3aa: CASSIGGSGSKQYF

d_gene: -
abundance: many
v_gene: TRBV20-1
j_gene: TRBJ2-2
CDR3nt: TGCAGTGCTAGACCTAGCCACACCGGGGAGCTGTTTTTT
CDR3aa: CSARPSHTGELFF

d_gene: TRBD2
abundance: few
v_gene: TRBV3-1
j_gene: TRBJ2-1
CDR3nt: TGTGCCAGCAGCCCCTTCACCGGGACTAGCGGGATAAATGAGCAGTTCTTC
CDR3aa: CASSPFTGTSGINEQFF

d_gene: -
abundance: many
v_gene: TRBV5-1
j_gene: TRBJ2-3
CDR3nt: TGCGCCAGCAGCTTGGTTCGGCGGGAAGAGGGTACGCAGTATTTT
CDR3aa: CASSLVRREEGTQYF

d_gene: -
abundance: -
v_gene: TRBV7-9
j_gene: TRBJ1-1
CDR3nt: TGTGCCAGCAGCCCGCACAGGGAATCAGGAAACACTGAAGCTTTCTTT
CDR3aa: CASSPHRESGNTEAFF

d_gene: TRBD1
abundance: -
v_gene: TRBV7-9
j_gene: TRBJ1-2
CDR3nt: TGTGCCAGCAGCCCAGGGGGCGCGTTTGGCTACACCTTC
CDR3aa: CASSPGGAFGYTF

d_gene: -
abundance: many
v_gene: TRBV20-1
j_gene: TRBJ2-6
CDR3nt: TGCAGTGCCTCGGACAGTCAAGGGGCCAACGTCCTGACTTTC
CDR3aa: CSASDSQGANVLTF

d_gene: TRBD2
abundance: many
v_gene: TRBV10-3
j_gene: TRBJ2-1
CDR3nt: TGTGCCATCATCGAGGGACTAGCGGGGGACAATGAGCAGTTCTTC
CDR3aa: CAIIEGLAGDNEQFF

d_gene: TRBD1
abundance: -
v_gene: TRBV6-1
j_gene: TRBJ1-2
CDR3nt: TGTGCCAGCAGACGAAAACCGGGACAGACAATCTATGGCTACACCTTC
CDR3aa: CASRRKPGQTIYGYTF

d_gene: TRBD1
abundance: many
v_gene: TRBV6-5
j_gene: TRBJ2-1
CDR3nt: TGTGCCAGCAGGACCGGACAGGGCAATGAGCAGTTCTTC
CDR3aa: CASRTGQGNEQFF

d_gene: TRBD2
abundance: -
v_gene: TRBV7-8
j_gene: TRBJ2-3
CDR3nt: TGTGCCAGCAGCCCCCTGGCGGGAGCAGCAGATACGCAGTATTTT
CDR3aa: CASSPLAGAADTQYF

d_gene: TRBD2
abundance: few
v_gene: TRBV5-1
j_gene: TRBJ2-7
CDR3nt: TGCGCCAGCAGCGCGGGGACTAGCGCATCCTACGAGCAGTACTTC
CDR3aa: CASSAGTSASYEQYF

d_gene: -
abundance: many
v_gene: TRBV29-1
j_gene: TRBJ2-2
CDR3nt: TGCAGCGTAGAACAGGGTCGGGTCACCGGGGAGCTGTTTTTT
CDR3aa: CSVEQGRVTGELFF

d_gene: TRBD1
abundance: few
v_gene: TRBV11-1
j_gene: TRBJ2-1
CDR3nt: TGTGCCAGCAGCCCGGCCGGGACAGGGGCTTGGAATGAGCAGTTCTTC
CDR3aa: CASSPAGTGAWNEQFF

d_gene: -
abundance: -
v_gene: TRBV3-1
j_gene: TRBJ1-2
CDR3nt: TGTGCCAGCAGCCAGAAAGGGAATGGCTACACCTTC
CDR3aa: CASSQKGNGYTF

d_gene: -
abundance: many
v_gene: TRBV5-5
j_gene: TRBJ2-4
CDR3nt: TGTGCCAGCAGCCAGCAAGCCAAAAACATTCAGTACTTC
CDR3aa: CASSQQAKNIQYF

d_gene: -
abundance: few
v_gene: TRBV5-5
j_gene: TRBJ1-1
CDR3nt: TGTGCCAGCAGCTTGGCAGGGAGAGAGACTGAAGCTTTCTTT
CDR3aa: CASSLAGRETEAFF

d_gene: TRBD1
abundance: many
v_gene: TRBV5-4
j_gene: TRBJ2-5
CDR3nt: TGTGCCAGCAGCTTCCGGGACAGGTACCAAGAGACCCAGTACTTC
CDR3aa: CASSFRDRYQETQYF

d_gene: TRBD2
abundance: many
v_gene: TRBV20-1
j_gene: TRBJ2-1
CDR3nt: TGCAGTGCTAGCCCAATGTTAGGACAACCGGGACTAGCTAGGTACAATGAGCAGTTCTTC
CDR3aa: CSASPMLGQPGLARYNEQFF

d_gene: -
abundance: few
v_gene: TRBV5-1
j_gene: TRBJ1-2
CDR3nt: TGCGCCAGCAGCGGGAATCCTGGTGATGGCTACACCTTC
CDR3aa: CASSGNPGDGYTF

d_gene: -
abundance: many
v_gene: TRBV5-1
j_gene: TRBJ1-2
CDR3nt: TGCGCCAGCAGTCAGGGGACTGGCTACACCTTC
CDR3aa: CASSQGTGYTF

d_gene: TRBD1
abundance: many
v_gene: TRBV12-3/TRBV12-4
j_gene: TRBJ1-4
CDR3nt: TGTGCCAGCAGCGCTATTAGGGACAGGGTATCCGAAAAACTGTTTTTT
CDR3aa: CASSAIRDRVSEKLFF

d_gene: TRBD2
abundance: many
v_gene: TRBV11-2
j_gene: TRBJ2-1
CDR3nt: TGTGCCAGCAGACCCTCGGGACTAGCGGGAGTGTTATACAATGAGCAGTTCTTC
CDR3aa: CASRPSGLAGVLYNEQFF

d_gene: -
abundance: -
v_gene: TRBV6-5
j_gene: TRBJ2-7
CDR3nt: TGTGCCAGCAGTTACGGGGGGCCCGAATACGAGCAGTACTTC
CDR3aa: CASSYGGPEYEQYF

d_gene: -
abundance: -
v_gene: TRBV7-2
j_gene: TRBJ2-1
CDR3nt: TGTGCCAGCAGCCTGGACTGGCAGAGCTCCTACAATGAGCAGTTCTTC
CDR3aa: CASSLDWQSSYNEQFF

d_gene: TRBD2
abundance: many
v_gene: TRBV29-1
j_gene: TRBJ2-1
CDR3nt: TGCAGCGTTCGACTAGCGGAGTGGTCAAATGAGCAGTTCTTC
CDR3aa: CSVRLAEWSNEQFF

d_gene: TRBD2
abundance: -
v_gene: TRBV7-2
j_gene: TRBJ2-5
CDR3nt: TGTGCCAGCAGCTTAGTCGCGGGAGATGGAGAGACCCAGTACTTC
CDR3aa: CASSLVAGDGETQYF

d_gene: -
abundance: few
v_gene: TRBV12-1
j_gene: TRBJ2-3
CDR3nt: TGTGCCAGCAGCTTAGGACTTGTAATCACAGATACGCAGTATTTT
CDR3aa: CASSLGLVITDTQYF

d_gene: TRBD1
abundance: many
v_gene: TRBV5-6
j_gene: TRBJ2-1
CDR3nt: TGTGCCAGCAGCTTGGTGACAGGGGAGAGTGAGCAGTTCTTC
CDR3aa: CASSLVTGESEQFF

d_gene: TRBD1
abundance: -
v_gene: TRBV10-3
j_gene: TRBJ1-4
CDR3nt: TGTGCCATCAGTGAGTCGACAGGGGGCGCGAAACTGTTTTTT
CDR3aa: CAISESTGGAKLFF

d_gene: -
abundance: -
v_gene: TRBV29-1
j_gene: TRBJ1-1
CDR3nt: TGCAGCGCGGAAGGGTCGGCCGGTGAAGCTTTCTTT
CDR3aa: CSAEGSAGEAFF

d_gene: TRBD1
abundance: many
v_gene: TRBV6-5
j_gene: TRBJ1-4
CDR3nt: TGTGCCAGCAGTTACCTCGGACAGGGAAGGCTAGATGATGAAAAACTGTTTTTT
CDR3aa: CASSYLGQGRLDDEKLFF

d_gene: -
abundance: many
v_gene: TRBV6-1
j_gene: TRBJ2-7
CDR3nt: TGTGCCAGCACTCGATACAAAAACTACGAGCAGTACTTC
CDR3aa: CASTRYKNYEQYF

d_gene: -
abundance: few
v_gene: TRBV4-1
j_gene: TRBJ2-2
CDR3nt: TGCGCCAGCAGCCAAGGGTCGGGGGTAAGGACCGGGGAGCTGTTTTTT
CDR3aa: CASSQGSGVRTGELFF

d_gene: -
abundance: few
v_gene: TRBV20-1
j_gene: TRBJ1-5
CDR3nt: TGCAGTGCTATTGTCGGACACCCCTATCAGCCCCAGCATTTT
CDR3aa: CSAIVGHPYQPQHF

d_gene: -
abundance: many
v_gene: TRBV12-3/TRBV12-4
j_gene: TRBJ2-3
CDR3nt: TGTGCCAGCAGTATAAACCCGACCACAGATACGCAGTATTTT
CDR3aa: CASSINPTTDTQYF

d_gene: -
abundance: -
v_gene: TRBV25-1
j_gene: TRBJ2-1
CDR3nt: TGTGCCAGCAGTGAAAGTCAGGGGTGGGACAATGAGCAGTTCTTC
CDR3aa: CASSESQGWDNEQFF

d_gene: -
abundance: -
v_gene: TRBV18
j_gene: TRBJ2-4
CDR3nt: TGTGCCAGCTCGCTGGACGGGCCGTCGGCCAAAAACATTCAGTACTTC
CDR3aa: CASSLDGPSAKNIQYF

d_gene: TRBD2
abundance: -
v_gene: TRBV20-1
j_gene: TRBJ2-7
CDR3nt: TGCAGTGCTCCGGGGAGGGCCGTTGGGGAGCAGTACTTC
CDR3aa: CSAPGRAVGEQYF

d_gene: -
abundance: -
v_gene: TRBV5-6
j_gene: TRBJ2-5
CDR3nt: TGTGCCAGCAGCCCCTTAACAGGGAGCCTTCAAGAGACCCAGTACTTC
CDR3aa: CASSPLTGSLQETQYF

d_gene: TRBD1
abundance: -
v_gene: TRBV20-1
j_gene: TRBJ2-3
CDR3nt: TGCAGTGCCCCGGACAGGCGCCATTCAGATACGCAGTATTTT
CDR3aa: CSAPDRRHSDTQYF

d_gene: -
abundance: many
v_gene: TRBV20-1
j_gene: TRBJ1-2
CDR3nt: TGCAGTGCTAGAGGGGTTCAGGACTTCAGGGATGGCTACACCTTC
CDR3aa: CSARGVQDFRDGYTF